This TCR beta chain was identified in a study of identical twins. Study conclusions and caveats: It was possible that invariant MAIT and iNKT cells partly confounded the zero-insertion analyses. Where out-of-frame alpha sequences were twin-shared, they showed excess low generation probability.

MiXCR was run by TCRdb on the 5' RACE reads, yielding one entry per CDR3 protein. Of some 600,000 distinct CDR3 sequences in the sample, about 7.1% are singletons; the top ten hold 1.5% to 2%. The CDR3 is 15 amino acids. From germline, CDR1 is MGHRA and CDR2 YSYEKL. Unmatched junction bases numbered 2, after V lost 0 bases and J lost 0 bases. This clonotype was detected a few times. Its specificity is unknown. These data are also associated with another study on yellow fever vaccine responses in identical twins.

Source material: PBMCs. The source of this sequence is a woman younger than 35 in good health. This rearrangement joins TRBV4-1 to TRBJ2-7; TRBD2 matches at 7 bases. This chain's CDR3 is CASSQEASGSYEQYF. The CDR3 nucleotides are TGCGCCAGCAGCCAAGAGGCTAGCGGCTCCTACGAGCAGTACTTC.